This is a list of T cell receptor beta chains from one sample in a study of cytomegalovirus exposure and HLA in healthy donors. The method was immunoSEQ multiplex PCR; TCRdb's version includes in-frame clones alone and lacks a portion of them. Seen here are 110,000 to 150,000 clones, about 75% observed once, and the top ten hold about 6.5%. What was sequenced was PBMCs. These receptors were taken from a man younger than 40 in good health and CMV-seronegative. Each CDR3 is given with its conserved first and last residue. Fields, in order: clone size, V gene, D gene, J gene, CDR3 DNA, CDR3 protein. D genes are given only for firm matches. Part of the rows lack a size; the others show once, few, many or a class for expanded clones.

abundance: -; v_gene: TRBV6-5; d_gene: -; j_gene: TRBJ2-2; CDR3nt: TGTGCCAGCAGCCTACCGGCCTTGGCGGGCGGGGAGCTGTTTTTT; CDR3aa: CASSLPALAGGELFF
abundance: few; v_gene: TRBV25-1; d_gene: TRBD1; j_gene: TRBJ1-1; CDR3nt: TGTGCCAGCAGTGAAAAGCGGTCAGGGGGAATCACTGAAGCTTTCTTT; CDR3aa: CASSEKRSGGITEAFF
abundance: -; v_gene: TRBV4-1; d_gene: -; j_gene: TRBJ1-4; CDR3nt: TGCGCCAGCAGCCAGGGCGGGGGTCAGGGTAAGGAAAAACTGTTTTTT; CDR3aa: CASSQGGGQGKEKLFF
abundance: -; v_gene: TRBV11-3; d_gene: TRBD2; j_gene: TRBJ2-1; CDR3nt: TGTGCCAGCAGCTTAGGGGGGTGGGGGAGGGCCCAGGGAGAGCAGTTCTTC; CDR3aa: CASSLGGWGRAQGEQFF
abundance: -; v_gene: TRBV11-3; d_gene: -; j_gene: TRBJ1-2; CDR3nt: TGTGCCAGATCGGATGGGGGCTCAGGCTATGGCTACACCTTC; CDR3aa: CARSDGGSGYGYTF
abundance: once; v_gene: TRBV7-9; d_gene: -; j_gene: TRBJ2-5; CDR3nt: TGTGCCAGCAGCCCAGCAGCAGGGCAAGAGACCCAGTACTTC; CDR3aa: CASSPAAGQETQYF
abundance: few; v_gene: TRBV7-9; d_gene: TRBD1; j_gene: TRBJ2-3; CDR3nt: TGTGCCAGCAGCGCGGGACAGGAATTTAGCACAGATACGCAGTATTTT; CDR3aa: CASSAGQEFSTDTQYF
abundance: -; v_gene: TRBV28; d_gene: TRBD1; j_gene: TRBJ2-3; CDR3nt: TGTGCCAGCAGTTGGGACAGGGAGGAAGGCACAGATACGCAGTATTTT; CDR3aa: CASSWDREEGTDTQYF
abundance: -; v_gene: TRBV19; d_gene: TRBD1; j_gene: TRBJ2-6; CDR3nt: TGTGCCAGTAGTATCTCAGGGGGCTCTGGGGCCAACGTCCTGACTTTC; CDR3aa: CASSISGGSGANVLTF
abundance: -; v_gene: TRBV28; d_gene: TRBD1; j_gene: TRBJ2-7; CDR3nt: TGTGCCAGCCACCCTGCTGTTAGGACAGGCTACGAGCAGTACTTC; CDR3aa: CASHPAVRTGYEQYF